This is a list of T cell receptor beta chains from one sample in a study of human T cells and chemical hapten exposure. From the RACE reads, TCRdb called clonotypes with MiXCR, one entry per CDR3 protein. The data hold fewer than 130,000 distinct CDR3 sequences, with around 10% observed a single time. Material: whole blood, obtained in connection with sensitization to the hapten diphenylcyclopropenone (DPC). The source of these receptors is a woman in her thirties or forties with alopecia areata. Some clones in this sample may be carry-over from other donors' samples. Each CDR3 is given with its conserved first and last residue. The order of the fields is D gene, clone size, J gene, V gene, CDR3 protein, CDR3 DNA. The D gene is left open where the match is weak. Clone size is shown for a subset of rows, as once, few, many or a class of expanded clone.

>-|-|TRBJ2-1|TRBV7-2
CASSFYRAVYNEQFF
TGTGCCAGCAGCTTCTATAGGGCGGTCTACAATGAGCAGTTCTTC
>TRBD2|-|TRBJ2-2|TRBV28
CASIAGGNTGELFF
TGTGCCAGCATAGCGGGGGGCAACACCGGGGAGCTGTTTTTT
>TRBD2|few|TRBJ2-3|TRBV20-1
CSASRLAGGTDTQYF
TGCAGTGCTAGTAGACTAGCGGGAGGCACAGATACGCAGTATTTT
>-|few|TRBJ2-5|TRBV19
CASREEETQYF
TGTGCCAGTAGAGAAGAAGAGACCCAGTACTTC
>-|-|TRBJ2-3|TRBV2
CASSTGTRQYF
TGTGCCAGCAGCACCGGGACCCGGCAGTATTTT
>-|many|TRBJ2-5|TRBV12-3/TRBV12-4
CASSLGAGSGPTFEETQYF
TGTGCCAGCAGTTTAGGGGCTGGATCAGGGCCTACGTTTGAAGAGACCCAGTACTTC
>-|many|TRBJ2-2|TRBV7-8
CASSPTLYDTGELFF
TGTGCCAGCAGCCCCACCCTCTATGACACCGGGGAGCTGTTTTTT
>-|many|TRBJ1-1|TRBV25-1
CASSEVHRAEAFF
TGTGCCAGCAGTGAAGTTCATAGAGCTGAAGCTTTCTTT
>-|many|TRBJ2-3|TRBV7-2
CASSYRGTDTQYF
TGTGCCAGCAGCTATCGGGGCACAGATACGCAGTATTTT
>-|few|TRBJ2-3|TRBV20-1
CSARVDQATDTQYF
TGCAGTGCTAGAGTCGATCAGGCCACAGATACGCAGTATTTT